This T cell receptor beta chain was recovered during a study of shared clonotypes between healthy human individuals (dated by TCRdb to 2019 to 2021). About the investigation overall: The cohort comprised a couple of women and a few men aged 18 to 49 years. To increase sequencing depth and limit assay-specific biases, TCR repertoire library preparation and sequencing were carried out by different laboratories using diverse techniques. The study deeply sequenced blood TCR repertoires of about 5 healthy adults to estimate repertoire size and the extent of clonotype sharing between individuals. Per donor, leukapheresis produced somewhere between about 0.85 and 10 billion PBMCs. Summary of the overall study and its limitations: The small number of donors limited the genetic and exposure-history diversity represented. Sampling was limited to blood, and TCR repertoires in tissue likely differ from TCR repertoires in blood. Pairwise subsampling indicated that sequencing depth was expected to affect the degree of clonotype sharing among donors.

The donors were healthy, HIV-negative adults with no recently reported acute infections or vaccinations. Only Caucasian adults living in Nashville, Tennessee, USA were represented among the donors. In the unsorted samples, around 81 million PBMCs were counted, and genomic DNA was extracted using the QIAamp DNA Blood Mini kit. Blood was obtained by leukapheresis, after which PBMCs were separated by Ficoll-Histopaque density gradient centrifugation and cryopreserved in liquid nitrogen vapor phase. Using the deep immunoSEQ assay, multiplex PCR amplified TCR CDR3 regions from genomic DNA. Genomic DNA extracted from each cell subset was distributed evenly over all wells of several immunoSEQ 96-well plates, and each plate served as one replicate. For unsorted PBMC, approximately 0.3 ug of genomic DNA, equivalent to around 30,000 T cell genomes, went into each replicate PCR. Ten immunoSEQ deep assay plates were used to sequence the unsorted PBMC genomic DNA. The purified libraries were quantified using a Qubit 3.0 fluorometer, sized with a Bioanalyzer 2100, and then quantified again using the KAPA Library Quantification kit. A separate single-read 150-cycle Illumina NextSeq 550 flow cell was used to sequence each immunoSEQ 96-well plate. In the original analysis: Because the immunoSEQ output held only junctional sequences and lacked quality scores, the filtering could not match the filtering applied to full-length reads. Sequences were annotated with PyIR, a Python wrapper for IgBLAST v1.9, and V/J genes and CDR3 were assigned using IMGT germline references. Any read was removed if the V/J assignment was weak (E-value above 1e-6), the CDR3 was missing, or the read contained stop codons, out-of-frame junctions, or ambiguous translated residues. V3J clonotypes were defined as sequences sharing an identical inferred V gene, J gene, and CDR3 amino acid sequence. To compute the percentage overlap between repertoires, the number of shared unique clonotypes was divided by the size of the smaller repertoire. Three approaches were used to assess repertoire richness: RTK rarefaction, the Chao1 estimator, and Recon v2.1 estimates of unobserved clonotypes. Here the immuneACCESS table is served through TCRdb, limited to in-frame sequences with V and J called. Missing clones are a known gap in these copies; in checked studies unresolved V genes cover under half, and the rest lacks a known reason. V and J calls and clone size are as listed in that table; D and trimming were resolved from the DNA. This sample gives over 400,000 clones in total; approximately 78% of them show up just once. Jointly, the top ten make up more than 10% of the sample.

Worth noting for this clone: The clone's antigen remains unknown. Within one base of it there is no much larger clone, and no base qualities were kept.

V was cut back by 4 bases and J by 0 bases, leaving a gap of 6 bases between them. The CDR3 numbers 13 residues from cysteine through phenylalanine. Just CDR3 DNA is preserved here, 39 bases in frame from base 1. CDR1 and CDR2 are drawn from the germline V gene: SQVTM, ANQGSEA. Recombination connected TRBV29-1 to TRBJ1-4, with the identity of the D gene unclear. The sample taken for sequencing was PBMCs. The receptor's source is a woman aged 40 to 50 in good health. Some clones in this sample may be carry-over from other donors' samples. The CDR3 sequence is CSVAGATNEKLFF. The DNA sequence reads TGCAGCGTTGCGGGTGCAACTAATGAAAAACTGTTTTTT.